This T cell receptor (beta chain) comes out of a study of blood T cells in healthy people across ages. Study overall: Template switching retrieved approximately one barcoded beta molecule for each two T cells.

Worth noting for this clonotype: A read error may produce the germline difference seen at one junction end.

The V gene's germline CDR1 is MGHRA and CDR2 YSYEKL. The CDR3 is 16 amino acids. Together with a sample-barcoded 5' primer, a J-beta primer mix was included in a second PCR lasting about 6 to 11 cycles. A template-switch adaptor containing 12 random nucleotides labeled each cDNA molecule. TCRdb reprocessed the 5' RACE reads with MiXCR, giving one entry per CDR3 protein. Of about 1.7 million distinct CDR3 sequences listed, 25% to 30% are singletons. No fewer than 7 million PBMCs went into each sample. This chain joins TRBV4-1 and TRBJ1-4; 9 bases line up with TRBD1. Source material: blood. The source is a woman aged 30 to 39 in good health. CDR3 in DNA: TGCGCCGGCAGCCCTTACAGGGGGCGCCCCGGTGAAAAACTGTTTTTT. This translates into CAGSPYRGRPGEKLFF.